These T cell receptor beta chains were read from a single sample in a study of CDR3 diversity in severe acne. Each CDR3 protein gets one entry after TCRdb re-called the PCR reads with MiXCR. In the table there are approximately 84,000 distinct CDR3 sequences, under 60% of which are singletons. Sequenced sample: blood. The receptors here all came from a male donor in good health, without acne. The conserved cysteine and the conserved F or W are not part of the CDR3 here.

TRBJ2-6 TRBV10-3 AISASLSGADVLT
TRBJ2-5 TRBV11-2 ASSSPCGGETQY
TRBJ2-7 TRBV2 ASSLPDYEQY
TRBJ1-2 TRBV2 ASSGGQNYGYT
TRBJ2-7 TRBV10-2 ASKARGGGPYEQY
TRBJ2-1 TRBV6-1 ASRVPGLAGGRGYNEQF
TRBJ1-1 TRBV25-1 ASSLNLGGTEAF
TRBJ1-4 TRBV24-1 ATSDPRQGLNEKLF
TRBJ1-1 TRBV20-1 SARDDLGDEGTEAF
TRBJ1-2 TRBV20-1 SASGDILYGYT
TRBJ2-2 TRBV9 ASSVAPGQGELF
TRBJ1-1 TRBV25-1 ASSRSSGGTEAF
TRBJ1-2 TRBV2 ARSTRINYGYT
TRBJ2-7 TRBV20-1 SARGLATSYEQY
TRBJ2-2 TRBV10-3 AISNGQGRNTGELF
TRBJ2-7 TRBV5-4 ASSKGLAGGPGEQY
TRBJ2-7 TRBV6-5 ASSWRGSSYEQY
. TRBV7-2 ASSRTSGDGVVTQY
TRBJ2-7 TRBV9 ASSVGVTDNTFHYGYEQY
TRBJ2-2 TRBV7-3 ASGPSGRAYTGELF
TRBJ1-1 TRBV27 ASSGAGDGNTEAF
TRBJ2-7 TRBV7-9 ASSLVSDEQY
TRBJ1-5 TRBV5-4 ASSPDSRETQH
TRBJ2-7 TRBV20-1 SARLAGGTYEQY
TRBJ1-1 TRBV7-9 ASSSSGENTEAS
TRBJ1-1 TRBV2 ASRGALNTETF
TRBJ2-3 TRBV5-8 AAQAAVADTQY
TRBJ1-2 TRBV9 ASSVGSRDYGYT
TRBJ2-5 TRBV15 ATSRGLTSGSGQETQY
TRBJ2-7 TRBV7-9 ASSQDLGQVLLYEQY
TRBJ1-5 TRBV28 ASRALNPPQH
TRBJ1-1 TRBV20-1 SARDGSGGFTEAF
TRBJ2-6 TRBV19 ASSSTGGNVLT
TRBJ1-5 TRBV3-1 ASSPGQLNQPQH
TRBJ2-3 TRBV2 ASSGTGGSLDTQY
TRBJ2-7 TRBV10-3 ASSEGGTASYEQY
TRBJ2-2 TRBV28 ASSLWQAKNAGELF
TRBJ2-7 TRBV7-2 ASSPASGEQY
TRBJ1-3 TRBV10-1 ASSEPRGGMGGNTIY
TRBJ2-7 TRBV9 ASSVGPGRLIDNEQY
TRBJ1-5 TRBV12-3/TRBV12-4 ASSFGDQPQH
TRBJ2-7 TRBV10-3 AIRREGPNEQY
TRBJ1-3 TRBV7-9 ASILESGNTIY
TRBJ2-2 TRBV5-6 ASSFGELF
TRBJ1-1 TRBV7-9 ASSFALGVNTEAF
TRBJ2-3 TRBV9 ASSERDSSNTDTQY
TRBJ2-3 TRBV29-1 SVGASSSTDTQY
. TRBV7-9 ASSLAGEAQF
TRBJ1-5 TRBV19 ASSMMAYQPQH
TRBJ1-1 TRBV18 ASSPPRALNTEAF
TRBJ2-7 TRBV5-1 ASSLDSGPYEQY
TRBJ2-2 TRBV30 AWAQGDTGELF
TRBJ2-7 TRBV20-1 SAILAGGPGEQY